This T cell receptor beta chain was profiled in a study of OX40 agonist ivuxolimab in advanced cancers. Study as a whole: While on treatment, patients had intravenous ivuxolimab at 0.01 to 10 mg/kg every 2 weeks. Partial response was recorded in three patients: one hepatocellular carcinoma and two cutaneous melanoma cases.

The method was immunoSEQ multiplex PCR; TCRdb's version includes in-frame clones alone and lacks a portion of them. The table has fewer than 85,000 clones, about 87% seen once. Germline V CDR1 and CDR2: SGHVS, FNYEAQ. CDR3 length equals 15 residues. Notes on this clone: One end of the junction is discordant with germline, which a read error may explain.

This receptor was taken from an adult with an advanced solid tumor such as melanoma, head and neck, liver or kidney cancer. The sample in question was CD4+ or CD8+ T cells sorted from blood, obtained in a trial of the OX40 agonist ivuxolimab. The V gene is TRBV7-6, the J gene TRBJ2-1; D is ambiguous. CDR3 nucleotide sequence: TGTGCCAGCAGGTTAGCCCCACTGGCCCGAAATGAGCAGTTCTTC. This encodes CASRLAPLARNEQFF. Combining the CDR3 with reference TRBV7-6 and TRBJ2-1 gives the whole variable domain GAGVSQSPRYKVTKRGQDVALRCDPISGHVSLYWYRQALGQGPEFLTYFNYEAQQDKSGLPNDRFSAERPEGSISTLTIQRTEQRDSAMYRCASRLAPLARNEQFFGPGTRLTVL.